These 7 T cell receptor beta chains share one sample of origin, sequenced in a study of CD8 T cells in ankylosing spondylitis. TCRdb called the 5' RACE reads again in MiXCR, with one record for every CDR3 protein. The data show 39,000 or so distinct CDR3 sequences, 3% seen once. Sample: blood, either unsorted or a sorted T cell fraction (not recorded which). The receptors derive from a male donor with ankylosing spondylitis or in good health (not recorded which).

This clonotype showed up many times. The chain links TRBV9 to TRBJ1-2; D is unclear. This CDR3 is built from 13 residues. V lost 2 bases, J lost 5 bases, and 10 bases lay in between. Per germline, CDR1 SGDLS and CDR2 YYNGEE. The CDR3 DNA reads TGTGCCAGCAGCGTGGACGGCCTTTATGGCTACACCTTC. It specifies CASSVDGLYGYTF.

This clonotype was observed at least ten times. The rearrangement joins TRBV9 to TRBJ2-1; 7 bases are a match to TRBD2. Germline values: CDR1 SGDLS, CDR2 YYNGEE. CDR3 size: 15 residues. Germline trimming cut 4 bases from V and 0 bases from J; bases unmatched to any gene: 4. The CDR3 region is CASSRAGSSYNEQFF. In DNA form, the CDR3 reads TGTGCCAGCAGCAGAGCGGGGAGCTCCTACAATGAGCAGTTCTTC.

This clonotype has a count of ten or more. This rearrangement joins TRBV9 to TRBJ2-1; 7 bases map to TRBD1. The CDR3 is made up of 16 amino acids. The V gene end was trimmed by 0 bases and the J gene end by 4 bases; junction bases not matched to a gene: 7. CDR1 and CDR2 (germline): SGDLS, YYNGEE. CDR3 coding DNA: TGTGCCAGCAGCGTAGTTCGGGACAGCGGTTACAATGAGCAGTTCTTC. This encodes CASSVVRDSGYNEQFF.

This chain connects TRBV7-5 to TRBJ2-3; no DNA check was done on the table's D call, TRBD2. TRBV7-5 corresponds to a pseudogene. The CDR3 is made up of 19 amino acids. The CDR3: CSSASAGSRRAPWSDTQYF. Here the CDR3 DNA reads TGCAGCTCTGCGTCTGCAGGCAGCAGAAGGGCCCCGTGGTCAGATACGCAGTATTTT.

This clonotype appeared many times. The V and J genes are TRBV7-4 and TRBJ2-4, with TRBD1 matching 7 bases. The trim removed 4 bases at V and 0 bases at J, leaving 6 bases unmatched. The CDR3 spans 16 residues. Germline CDR1 reads SGHVT; CDR2 reads SQSDAQ. CDR3 residues: CASSYGTVEAKNIQYF. DNA for the CDR3: TGTGCCAGCAGCTATGGGACAGTCGAAGCCAAAAACATTCAGTACTTC.

This clonotype has at least ten counts. The gene calls are TRBV9 and TRBJ1-2; the D gene is possibly TRBD1 (5 bases). The CDR3 consists of 16 residues. The V gene lost 4 bases and the J gene lost 6 bases, with 22 bases spanning the gap. Germline-derived CDR1 and CDR2 are SGDLS and YYNGEE. For the CDR3, the DNA is TGTGCCAGCAGCCAGATCCCGGGACCAGATTTAAATGGCTACACCTTC. Protein sequence: CASSQIPGPDLNGYTF.

At least ten counts were recorded for this clonotype. CDR3: CASSAAQGAEYNEQFF. In DNA form, the CDR3 reads TGTGCCAGCAGCGCCGCCCAGGGAGCTGAGTACAATGAGCAGTTCTTC. The chain joins TRBV9 to TRBJ2-1; D tentatively reads TRBD1 or TRBD2 (5 bases each). The germline CDR1 and CDR2 sequences are SGDLS and YYNGEE. Trimming took off 3 bases at V and 4 bases at J, with 17 bases between the two ends. The CDR3 length is 16 residues.